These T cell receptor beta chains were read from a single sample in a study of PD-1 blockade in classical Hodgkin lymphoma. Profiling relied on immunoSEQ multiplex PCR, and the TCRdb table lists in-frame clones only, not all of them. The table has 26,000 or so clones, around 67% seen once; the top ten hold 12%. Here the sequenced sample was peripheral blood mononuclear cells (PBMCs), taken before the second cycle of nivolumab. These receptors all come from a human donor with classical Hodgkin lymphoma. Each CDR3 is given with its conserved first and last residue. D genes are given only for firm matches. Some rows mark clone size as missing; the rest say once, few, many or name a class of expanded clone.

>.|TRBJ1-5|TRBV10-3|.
TGTGCCATCAGTGAGTCTACCCCGGGTGATCAGCCCCAGCATTTT
CAISESTPGDQPQHF
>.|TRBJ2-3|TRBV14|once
TGTGCCAGCAGCCAAGAGGGGTTAGGGGAAACGCAGTATTTT
CASSQEGLGETQYF
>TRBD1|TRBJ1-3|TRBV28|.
TGTGCCAGCAGATTGACAGGGGTCGGAAACACCATATATTTT
CASRLTGVGNTIYF
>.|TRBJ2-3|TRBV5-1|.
TGCGCCAGCAGCTTGGGACAGCCAGATACGCAGTATTTT
CASSLGQPDTQYF
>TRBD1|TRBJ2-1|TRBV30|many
TGTGCCTGGAGTAACCGGGACAGGGCCTACAATGAGCAGTTCTTC
CAWSNRDRAYNEQFF
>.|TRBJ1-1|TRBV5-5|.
TGTGCCAGCAGCTTGGAACAGGGATGGACTGAAGCTTTCTTT
CASSLEQGWTEAFF
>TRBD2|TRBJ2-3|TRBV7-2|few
TGTGCCAGCAGCTTAGAGGCTAGCGGGAGGAACACAGATACGCAGTATTTT
CASSLEASGRNTDTQYF
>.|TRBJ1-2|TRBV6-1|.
TGTGCCAGCAGTGAAGTCTTCGGGGCTCGTAGGTACACCTTC
CASSEVFGARRYTF
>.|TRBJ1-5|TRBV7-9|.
TGTGCCAGCAGCTTAGGTACCAATCAGCCCCAGCATTTT
CASSLGTNQPQHF
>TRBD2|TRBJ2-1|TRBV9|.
TGTGCCAGCAGCGTAGTCAGCGGGAGATCCTACAATGAGCAGTTCTTC
CASSVVSGRSYNEQFF
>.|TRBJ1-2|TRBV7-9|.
TGTGCCAGCAGCTTAGAAACCGTAGGCTACACCTTC
CASSLETVGYTF
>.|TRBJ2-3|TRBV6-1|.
TGTGCCAGCAGTGAAATTGTGTCACCCACCAGCACAGATACGCAGTATTTT
CASSEIVSPTSTDTQYF
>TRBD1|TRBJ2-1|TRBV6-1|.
TGTGCCAGCAGTGACCGGGACAGGAGCAATGAGCAGTTCTTC
CASSDRDRSNEQFF
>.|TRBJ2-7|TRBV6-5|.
TGTGCCAGCAGCTGGGGGTACCCCTACGAGCAGTACTTC
CASSWGYPYEQYF
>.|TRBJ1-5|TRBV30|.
TGTGCCTGGAGTGTCTCCGGGGATCAGCCCCAGCATTTT
CAWSVSGDQPQHF
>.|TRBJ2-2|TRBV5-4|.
TGTGCCAGCAGCTCACCCCGGGGGGCCGACGGGGAGCTGTTTTTT
CASSSPRGADGELFF
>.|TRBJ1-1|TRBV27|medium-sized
TGTGCCAGCAGTTTGCGGGCAGGGTCTAAGAACACTGAAGCTTTCTTT
CASSLRAGSKNTEAFF
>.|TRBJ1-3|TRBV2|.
TGTGCCAGCAGCAGGGACGGAAGCTCTGGAAACACCATATATTTT
CASSRDGSSGNTIYF
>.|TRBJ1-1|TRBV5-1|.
TGCGCCAGCAGCTTGTGGTCAGCGAACACTGAAGCTTTCTTT
CASSLWSANTEAFF
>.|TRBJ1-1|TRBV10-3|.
TGTGCCGCCAAACTGGGGATGAACACTGAAGCTTTCTTT
CAAKLGMNTEAFF
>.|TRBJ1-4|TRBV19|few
TGTGCCAGTAGTATCGGTACAGGGCCTAATGAAAAACTGTTTTTT
CASSIGTGPNEKLFF
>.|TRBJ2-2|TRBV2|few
TGTGCCAGCAGTGCCCAGCGAGCCAACACCGGGGAGCTGTTTTTT
CASSAQRANTGELFF
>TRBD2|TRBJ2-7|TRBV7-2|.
TGTGCCAGCAGCCCGGACGGGACAGGGTGGGCTAGCGGGAGGTACGAGCAGTACTTC
CASSPDGTGWASGRYEQYF
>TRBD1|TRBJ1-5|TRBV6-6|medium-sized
TGTGCCAGCGGACAGGGGCCCAATCAGCCCCAGCATTTT
CASGQGPNQPQHF
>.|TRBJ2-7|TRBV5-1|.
TGCGCCAGCAGCTTGGGGCCCTTCGACGAGCAGTACTTC
CASSLGPFDEQYF
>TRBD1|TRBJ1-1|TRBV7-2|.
TGTGCCAGCAGCTTTTGGCGGACAGGGGCATTGGGGAACACTGAAGCTTTCTTT
CASSFWRTGALGNTEAFF
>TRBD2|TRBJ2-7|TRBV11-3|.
TGTGCCAGCAGCTTAGTAGCGGGAGGCCCCGTGGGCGAGCAGTACTTC
CASSLVAGGPVGEQYF
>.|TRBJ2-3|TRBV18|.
TGTGCCAGCTCACCAGTGGAGGGCACAGATACGCAGTATTTT
CASSPVEGTDTQYF
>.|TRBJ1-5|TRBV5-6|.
TGTGCCAGCAGCTTCCGCACAGGTGGGAGTCAGCCCCAGCATTTT
CASSFRTGGSQPQHF
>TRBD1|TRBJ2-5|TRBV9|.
TGTGCCAGCAGCGTAGGTCAGGGGGCCTACCAAGAGACCCAGTACTTC
CASSVGQGAYQETQYF
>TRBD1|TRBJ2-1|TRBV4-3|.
TGCGCCAGCACCGGACAGGCCGAGGGTGAGCAGTTCTTC
CASTGQAEGEQFF
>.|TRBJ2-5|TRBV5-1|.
TGCGCCAGCAGCTTAGGTTCGGAGACCCAGTACTTC
CASSLGSETQYF
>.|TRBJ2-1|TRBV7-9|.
TGTGCCAGCAACACCTACAATGAGCAGTTCTTC
CASNTYNEQFF
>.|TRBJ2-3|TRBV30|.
TGTGCCTGGAGCGGTACGCGCGGGGCTAAAGATACGCAGTATTTT
CAWSGTRGAKDTQYF
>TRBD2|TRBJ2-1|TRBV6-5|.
TGTGCCAGCAGTTACACAAGGACTAGCGGCTACAATGAGCAGTTCTTC
CASSYTRTSGYNEQFF
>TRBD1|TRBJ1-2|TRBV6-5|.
TGTGCCAGCAGTTACACGAGGACAGGGGGCTATGGCTACACCTTC
CASSYTRTGGYGYTF
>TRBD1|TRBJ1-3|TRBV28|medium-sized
TGTGCCAGCAGTTTCCTGGGACAGGATGGAAACACCATATATTTT
CASSFLGQDGNTIYF
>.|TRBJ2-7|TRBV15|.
TGTGCCACCAGCCAAGGCGAAAGGAGAGACGAGCAGTACTTC
CATSQGERRDEQYF
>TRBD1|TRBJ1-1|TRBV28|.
TGTGCCAGCAGTGAACGACAGGGGGCAACTGAAGCTTTCTTT
CASSERQGATEAFF
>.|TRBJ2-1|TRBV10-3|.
TGTGCCATCAGCCCCGTAAGGGGCGATGAGCAGTTCTTC
CAISPVRGDEQFF